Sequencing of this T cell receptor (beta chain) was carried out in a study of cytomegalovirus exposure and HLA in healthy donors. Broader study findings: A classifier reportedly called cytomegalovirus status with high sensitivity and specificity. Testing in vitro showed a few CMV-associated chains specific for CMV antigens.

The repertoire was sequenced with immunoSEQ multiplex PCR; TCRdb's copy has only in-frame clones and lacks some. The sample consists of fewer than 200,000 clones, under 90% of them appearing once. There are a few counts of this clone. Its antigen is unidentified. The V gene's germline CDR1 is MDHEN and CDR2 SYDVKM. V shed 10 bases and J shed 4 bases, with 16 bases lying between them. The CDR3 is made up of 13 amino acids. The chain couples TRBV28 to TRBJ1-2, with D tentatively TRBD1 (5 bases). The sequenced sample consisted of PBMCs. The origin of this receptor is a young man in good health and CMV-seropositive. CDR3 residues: CATLGGNAYGYTF. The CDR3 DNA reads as TGTGCCACCCTCGGGGGTAATGCCTATGGCTACACCTTC.